The 19 T cell receptor beta chains listed next were all sequenced from one sample in a study of blood T cell repertoires in COVID-19. Clones were read by immunoSEQ multiplex PCR, and TCRdb kept only the in-frame ones, dropping some. The data hold roughly 140,000 clones, with roughly 80% observed a single time. Sequencing input: peripheral blood. These receptor sequences come from a man aged 70 or older who had recovered from COVID-19.

This clone was seen just once. The chain combines TRBV7-9 with TRBJ2-3, with D possibly being TRBD2 (5 bases). This CDR3 is built from 15 residues. Germline loops: CDR1 SEHNR, CDR2 FQNEAQ (reference sequence). Trimming pared 5 bases from V and 0 bases from J, leaving 12 bases between. The CDR3 region has the DNA TGTGCCAGCAGCCTACTAGGAGTCAGCACAGATACGCAGTATTTT. Translation gives CASSLLGVSTDTQYF.

The CDR3 sequence is CASSGAPGTGGETQYF. DNA of the CDR3: TGCGCCAGCTCCGGGGCCCCCGGGACGGGAGGAGAGACCCAGTACTTC. The V call is TRBV4-1, the J call TRBJ2-5; 7 positions match TRBD2. This CDR3 has 16 amino acids. V dropped 8 bases and J dropped 4; count of bases not matched to a gene: 16. The germline V gene encodes CDR1 MGHRA and CDR2 YSYEKL.

The chain is built from TRBV18 and TRBJ1-3; no reliable D call. CDR1 and CDR2 (germline): KGHSH, LQKENI. With 3 bases removed from V and 4 bases from J, the gap between germline ends came to 13 bases. This CDR3 has 15 amino acids. This chain's CDR3 is CASSPLGGMGNTIYF. Written as DNA, the CDR3 is TGTGCCAGCTCACCTCTAGGAGGGATGGGAAACACCATATATTTT.

The CDR3 sequence: CASSQGGRVGGDGYTF. In DNA, the CDR3 is TGCGCCAGCAGCCAAGGGGGGCGGGTTGGGGGCGATGGCTACACCTTC. The V call is TRBV4-1, the J call TRBJ1-2, with D possibly TRBD1 on 6 matching bases. This CDR3 contains 16 residues. The ends were cut back, 1 base at V and 6 bases at J, with 18 bases in the middle. Germline loops: CDR1 MGHRA, CDR2 YSYEKL.

The J gene is TRBJ1-2, the V gene TRBV19, with D perhaps TRBD1 (5 bases). With 5 bases removed from V and 7 bases from J, the gap between germline ends came to 17 bases. The CDR3 runs 14 residues. Looked up from germline, CDR1 is LNHDA and CDR2 is SQIVND (reference sequence). The CDR3 loop is CASSVVQGGSGYTF. As DNA, the CDR3 is TGTGCCAGTAGTGTGGTTCAGGGAGGGAGTGGCTACACCTTC.

V gene TRBV30 combines with J gene TRBJ1-4; TRBD1 is a possible D gene (5 bases). Per germline, CDR1 GTSNPN and CDR2 SVGIG (reference sequence). With 3 bases removed from V and 7 bases from J, the gap between germline ends came to 12 bases. This CDR3 spans 13 amino acids. The CDR3 loop reads CAWSGHAIEKLFF. The DNA for the CDR3 is TGTGCCTGGAGCGGACATGCTATTGAAAAACTGTTTTTT.

The CDR3 loop is CASRDDRANEQFF. CDR3 bases: TGTGCCAGCAGGGACGACAGGGCCAATGAGCAGTTCTTC. The chain has TRBV5-8 and TRBJ2-1; 7 positions agree with TRBD1. V lost 5 bases, J lost 6 bases, and 5 bases stayed unmatched. The CDR3 extends over 13 amino acids. CDR1 SGHTS and CDR2 YDEGEE come from the germline V gene.

This chain links TRBV18 with TRBJ2-7; 8 positions match TRBD1. This CDR3 is 17 amino acids long. Germline CDR1 reads KGHSH; CDR2 reads LQKENI. Trimming at V came to 1 base and at J to 6 bases, leaving 14 bases not matched to a gene. The CDR3 DNA is TGTGCCAGCTCACCACGGGAGACAGGGGCCTTCTTGGGCGAGCAGTACTTC. Protein: CASSPRETGAFLGEQYF.

The V call is TRBV15, the J call TRBJ2-5, with 14 bases fitting TRBD2. CDR3 size: 18 residues. CDR1 and CDR2 (germline): LNHNV, YYDKDF (reference sequence). J gave up 1 base and V 2 bases, and 6 bases lay outside the gene matches. CDR3 in DNA: TGTGCCACCAGCAGACCGGGACTAGCGGGAGCGGCCCAAGAGACCCAGTACTTC. Its protein is CATSRPGLAGAAQETQYF. Full variable domain (remainder filled in from reference TRBV15 and TRBJ2-5): DAMVIQNPRYQVTQFGKPVTLSCSQTLNHNVMYWYQQKSSQAPKLLFHYYDKDFNNEADTPDNFQSRRPNTSFCFLDIRSPGLGDTAMYLCATSRPGLAGAAQETQYFGPGTRLLVL.

The chain carries TRBV5-4 and TRBJ2-2; D ambiguous. The V end was cut by 0 bases, the J end by 4 bases, with 7 bases between. The germline V gene encodes CDR1 SGHNT and CDR2 YYREEE (reference sequence). This CDR3 contains 14 residues. In DNA form, the CDR3 reads TGTGCCAGCAGCTTGGGCAGTGGCACCGGGGAGCTGTTTTTT. Encoded protein: CASSLGSGTGELFF.

The gene calls are TRBV4-1 and TRBJ2-7, with a weak D call TRBD2 (6 bases). Germline CDR1 reads MGHRA; CDR2 reads YSYEKL. This CDR3 has 14 amino acids. V was pared by 1 base and J by 4 bases, with 11 bases between. The CDR3 region has the DNA TGCGCCAGCAGCCAAGTGGGGACTCAGTACGAGCAGTACTTC. It specifies CASSQVGTQYEQYF.

The chain couples TRBV7-3 to TRBJ2-2; no reliable D call. The CDR3 is 13 residues long. V was trimmed by 3 bases and J by 4 bases, leaving 6 bases between them. Germline CDR1 is SGHTA and CDR2 is FQGTGA. CDR3 sequence: CASSFLSTGELFF. In DNA form, the CDR3 reads TGTGCCAGCAGCTTTCTGAGCACCGGGGAGCTGTTTTTT.

The rearrangement joins TRBV19 to TRBJ2-1, with 14 bases that match TRBD2. In germline, CDR1 is LNHDA, CDR2 SQIVND (reference sequence). This CDR3 is built from 18 residues. Trimming at V came to 1 base and at J to 3 bases, leaving 5 bases not matched to a gene. CDR3 protein: CASSIGRTSGRLYNEQFF. CDR3 in DNA: TGTGCCAGTAGTATAGGGCGGACTAGCGGGAGGCTCTACAATGAGCAGTTCTTC.

This chain links TRBV9 with TRBJ2-1; 9 nucleotides agree with TRBD1. This CDR3 region has 15 residues. V shed 4 bases and J 4 bases; nucleotides not matched to a gene: 6. The germline V gene encodes CDR1 SGDLS and CDR2 YYNGEE. The DNA for the CDR3 is TGTGCCAGCAGCCCCTGGACAGGGGAATACAATGAGCAGTTCTTC. It codes for CASSPWTGEYNEQFF.

There are a few counts of this clone. This chain links TRBV19 with TRBJ2-3; 12 positions agree with TRBD1. Germline CDR1 LNHDA, CDR2 SQIVND (reference sequence). The CDR3 is made up of 14 amino acids. Unmatched junction bases numbered 6, after V lost 10 bases and J lost 4 bases. CDR3 in amino acids: CATGDRGLPDTQYF. CDR3 sequence (DNA): TGTGCCACCGGGGACAGGGGGCTGCCAGATACGCAGTATTTT.

This chain joins TRBV5-4 and TRBJ2-6; 7 bases are a match to TRBD2. The V and J ends lost 4 bases and 3 bases, in that order; junction bases with no gene match: 4. The germline V gene has CDR1 SGHNT and CDR2 YYREEE (reference sequence). The CDR3 is 15 amino acids. CDR3 DNA: TGTGCCAGCAGCGTCGGGGGGTTTGGGGCCAACGTCCTGACTTTC. Residues: CASSVGGFGANVLTF. The entire variable domain, with the rest obtained from reference TRBV5-4 and TRBJ2-6, is as follows: ETGVTQSPTHLIKTRGQQVTLRCSSQSGHNTVSWYQQALGQGPQFIFQYYREEENGRGNFPPRFSGLQFPNYSSELNVNALELDDSALYLCASSVGGFGANVLTFGAGSRLTVL.

This chain links TRBV15 with TRBJ2-7, with a possible D match to TRBD2 (7 bases). This CDR3 has 13 amino acids. Germline V gene lookup returns CDR1 LNHNV and CDR2 YYDKDF (reference sequence). V was clipped by 7 bases and J by 5 bases, with 15 bases between them. The CDR3 reads CATKRGGADEQYF. Written as DNA, the CDR3 is TGTGCCACCAAGAGGGGGGGGGCGGACGAGCAGTACTTC.

This chain connects TRBV7-2 to TRBJ2-3; 8 bases fit TRBD2. V was clipped by 2 bases and J by 3 bases; unmatched bases: 10. This CDR3 spans 17 amino acids. The V gene's germline CDR1 is SGHTA and CDR2 FQGNSA. This chain's CDR3 is CASSLWPAGGLTDTQYF. In DNA, the CDR3 is TGTGCCAGCAGCTTATGGCCGGCGGGAGGTCTGACAGATACGCAGTATTTT.

The chain combines TRBV10-2 with TRBJ2-7; the match to TRBD2 covers 8 bases. The CDR3 extends over 13 amino acids. The germline V gene has CDR1 WSHSY and CDR2 SAAADI. V lost 6 bases and J lost 7; bases outside the gene matches: 8. The chain's CDR3 is CASSSAGAREQYF. CDR3 bases: TGCGCCAGCAGCTCAGCGGGAGCTCGGGAGCAGTACTTC.